The rows below give T cell receptor beta chains drawn from one sample of a study of blood T cell repertoires in COVID-19. Profiling relied on immunoSEQ multiplex PCR, and the TCRdb table lists in-frame clones only, not all of them. This sample carries 200,000 or so clones, roughly 84% of them seen once, and the ten largest clones take 7% to 7.5%. Sequenced sample: PBMCs or T cells enriched from blood (not recorded which). The receptors were gathered from a man aged 25 to 40 in a cohort exposed to, infected with or recovered from COVID-19 (not recorded which). The CDR3 runs from the conserved cysteine through the conserved F or W. A D gene is named only where the DNA matches it firmly. A row's size may be missing; if present it is once, few, many or a size class.

TRBV20-1,TRBJ2-5,NA,NA,CSASLPLVNRVETQYF,TGCAGTGCTAGTCTTCCCCTGGTTAACAGGGTGGAGACCCAGTACTTC
TRBV4-1,TRBJ1-6,once,TRBD1,CASTPLLAQGAESPLHF,TGCGCCAGCACTCCTCTTTTGGCACAGGGGGCAGAGTCACCCCTCCACTTT
TRBV7-8,TRBJ2-3,NA,NA,CASSEALSRGDTQYF,TGTGCCAGCAGCGAAGCCCTGTCGCGGGGAGATACGCAGTATTTT
TRBV19,TRBJ2-3,NA,TRBD1,CASSIGTVEDTQYF,TGTGCCAGTAGTATCGGGACAGTCGAGGATACGCAGTATTTT
TRBV6-6,TRBJ2-7,NA,NA,CASSYGTGIDEQYF,TGTGCCAGCAGTTACGGTACAGGGATCGACGAGCAGTACTTC
TRBV9,TRBJ2-2,NA,NA,CASNGERGELFF,TGTGCCAGCAACGGAGAGAGGGGGGAGCTGTTTTTT
TRBV7-3,TRBJ2-3,once,TRBD2,CASSLGQREVRNTQYF,TGTGCCAGCAGCTTAGGGCAGCGGGAGGTTCGAAATACGCAGTATTTT
TRBV13,TRBJ2-1,NA,NA,CASSQTSRGVGEQFF,TGTGCCAGCAGCCAAACGTCGCGTGGAGTCGGGGAGCAGTTCTTC
TRBV5-1,TRBJ2-1,NA,NA,CASSPPSSGWKYNEQFF,TGCGCCAGCAGCCCCCCCAGTTCGGGGTGGAAGTACAATGAGCAGTTCTTC
TRBV11-1,TRBJ2-2,NA,NA,CASSLAGRGTGELFF,TGTGCCAGCAGCTTAGCCGGGAGAGGCACCGGGGAGCTGTTTTTT
TRBV6-5,TRBJ2-2,NA,NA,CASSRSAGRSGELFF,TGTGCCAGCAGCCGTAGCGCAGGCAGGTCAGGGGAGCTGTTTTTT
TRBV23-1,TRBJ2-7,NA,TRBD1,CASWPGQGYEQYF,TGCGCCAGCTGGCCCGGACAGGGCTACGAGCAGTACTTC
TRBV5-6,TRBJ1-6,NA,NA,CASSLTSSSYNSPLHF,TGTGCCAGCAGCTTGACGTCGAGCTCCTATAATTCACCCCTCCACTTT
TRBV7-3,TRBJ2-1,NA,NA,CASRISGEQFF,TGTGCCAGCAGGATCAGCGGTGAGCAGTTCTTC
TRBV28,TRBJ2-1,NA,TRBD2,CASSTSGRAVNEQFF,TGTGCCAGCAGTACTAGCGGGAGGGCCGTCAATGAGCAGTTCTTC
TRBV7-6,TRBJ2-2,NA,NA,CASSQLGAGELFF,TGTGCCAGCAGCCAGCTGGGAGCCGGGGAGCTGTTTTTT
TRBV4-1,TRBJ2-2,NA,TRBD2,CASSQGLAGGQNTGELFF,TGCGCCAGCAGCCAAGGACTAGCGGGAGGGCAAAACACCGGGGAGCTGTTTTTT
TRBV4-3,TRBJ2-2,NA,TRBD2,CASSLRPGLAEANTGELFF,TGCGCCAGCAGCCTAAGGCCGGGACTAGCTGAGGCGAACACCGGGGAGCTGTTTTTT
TRBV6-6,TRBJ2-5,NA,NA,CASRHRDYQETQYF,TGTGCCAGCAGACACCGGGACTACCAAGAGACCCAGTACTTC
TRBV27,TRBJ2-7,NA,TRBD1,CASLRTGGDEQYF,TGTGCCAGTTTGCGGACAGGGGGCGACGAGCAGTACTTC
TRBV5-1,TRBJ1-3,once,NA,CASSLAGSSGNTIYF,TGCGCCAGCAGCTTGGCCGGGAGCTCTGGAAACACCATATATTTT
TRBV19,TRBJ1-1,NA,NA,CASSARDFKNTEAFF,TGTGCCAGTAGTGCACGGGATTTCAAAAACACTGAAGCTTTCTTT
TRBV28,TRBJ2-1,NA,TRBD2,CASSLAGGGDEQFF,TGTGCCAGCAGCCTAGCGGGAGGAGGCGATGAGCAGTTCTTC
TRBV27,TRBJ2-7,once,TRBD2,CASRNVAGGEQYF,TGTGCCAGCAGGAATGTAGCGGGAGGCGAGCAGTACTTC
TRBV6-5,TRBJ2-1,once,TRBD2,CASSYSMAGDEQFF,TGTGCCAGCAGTTACTCGATGGCGGGAGATGAGCAGTTCTTC
TRBV28,TRBJ1-5,NA,NA,CASSLGWGHLSDQPQHF,TGTGCCAGCAGTTTGGGGTGGGGACATTTATCCGATCAGCCCCAGCATTTT
TRBV6-1,TRBJ2-1,NA,NA,CASSEPTRRDEQFF,TGTGCCAGCAGTGAACCGACGCGACGGGATGAGCAGTTCTTC
TRBV18,TRBJ2-3,once,NA,CASSRGQTDTQYF,TGTGCCAGCTCACGAGGACAGACAGATACGCAGTATTTT
TRBV9,TRBJ2-2,once,NA,CASSVVSRRGTGELFF,TGTGCCAGCAGCGTAGTTTCTAGGAGGGGAACCGGGGAGCTGTTTTTT
TRBV7-7,TRBJ2-2,NA,NA,CASSLSIGLQNTGELFF,TGTGCTAGCAGCTTAAGTATTGGACTCCAGAACACCGGGGAGCTGTTTTTT
TRBV9,TRBJ1-2,NA,TRBD1,CASSVGTGLNYGYTF,TGTGCCAGCAGCGTAGGGACAGGCCTGAACTATGGCTACACCTTC
TRBV4-1,TRBJ2-6,NA,TRBD2,CASSQIGSGRVAGANVLTF,TGCGCCAGCAGCCAAATAGGTAGCGGGAGGGTGGCTGGGGCCAACGTCCTGACTTTC
TRBV24-1,TRBJ2-3,NA,TRBD2,CATSDPTSGPGDTQYF,TGTGCCACCAGTGATCCAACTAGCGGACCGGGAGATACGCAGTATTTT
TRBV28,TRBJ1-5,NA,TRBD1,CASSLFEGASNQPQHF,TGTGCCAGCAGTTTATTTGAGGGGGCTAGCAATCAGCCCCAGCATTTT
TRBV25-1,TRBJ2-1,NA,NA,CASSDETGGGSYNEQFF,TGTGCCAGCAGCGACGAGACCGGCGGTGGCTCCTACAATGAGCAGTTCTTC
TRBV28,TRBJ1-1,NA,NA,CASSTTFLLMTGPDVDTEAFF,TGTGCCAGCAGCACCACTTTCCTGTTAATGACAGGCCCCGATGTGGACACTGAAGCTTTCTTT
TRBV5-1,TRBJ2-1,NA,NA,CASSQDSPYNEQFF,TGCGCCAGCAGCCAGGACTCCCCCTACAATGAGCAGTTCTTC
TRBV7-8,TRBJ1-2,NA,TRBD1,CASSSDRIRGHSDGYTF,TGTGCCAGCAGCTCAGATAGAATCAGGGGGCACTCCGATGGCTACACCTTC
TRBV10-1,TRBJ2-1,NA,TRBD1,CASSEGQGFIYNEQFF,TGCGCCAGCAGTGAGGGACAGGGCTTCATCTACAATGAGCAGTTCTTC
TRBV28,TRBJ1-5,NA,NA,CASSLSVFSPYGAQHF,TGTGCCAGCAGTTTATCGGTGTTCTCCCCGTACGGGGCCCAGCATTTT
TRBV21-1,TRBJ1-1,NA,NA,CASSAHRGAEAFF,TGTGCCAGCAGCGCCCACAGGGGGGCTGAAGCTTTCTTT
TRBV5-1,TRBJ1-2,NA,TRBD1,CASSFGQGRVGYTF,TGCGCCAGCAGCTTCGGACAGGGGAGGGTAGGCTACACCTTC
TRBV7-9,TRBJ2-1,once,NA,CASSLVGGRLSSYNEQFF,TGTGCCAGCAGCTTAGTTGGGGGCAGGTTGAGCTCCTACAATGAGCAGTTCTTC
TRBV6-1,TRBJ1-5,NA,NA,CASSVVGGRGNQPQHF,TGTGCCAGCAGTGTGGTGGGAGGTAGAGGCAATCAGCCCCAGCATTTT
TRBV2,TRBJ2-3,NA,NA,CASSETGTSTDTQYF,TGTGCCAGCAGTGAGACGGGTACTAGCACAGATACGCAGTATTTT
TRBV6-6,TRBJ1-4,NA,NA,CASSYQINEKLFF,TGTGCCAGCAGTTACCAGATTAATGAAAAACTGTTTTTT
TRBV7-9,TRBJ1-2,NA,NA,CASSLDTGIFGYTF,TGTGCCAGCAGCTTAGATACAGGGATATTTGGCTACACCTTC
TRBV10-3,TRBJ2-5,NA,TRBD2,CAIRETSGREETQYF,TGTGCCATCAGGGAGACTAGCGGGAGGGAAGAGACCCAGTACTTC
TRBV10-1,TRBJ2-1,once,NA,CASSELIQGINLANEQFF,TGCGCCAGCAGTGAGTTAATCCAGGGGATAAACCTAGCAAATGAGCAGTTCTTC
TRBV3-1/TRBV3-2,TRBJ1-3,NA,NA,CASSPTGTSGNTIYF,TGTGCCAGCAGCCCGACAGGAACCTCTGGAAACACCATATATTTT
TRBV28,TRBJ2-1,NA,TRBD2,CASSLAGGPYNEQFF,TGTGCCAGCAGTCTAGCGGGAGGGCCCTACAATGAGCAGTTCTTC
TRBV28,TRBJ2-7,NA,NA,CASSFLRGAATEQYF,TGTGCCAGCAGTTTTCTTCGGGGGGCGGCGACCGAGCAGTACTTC
TRBV29-1,TRBJ2-1,once,NA,CSVEIGTLVGNEQFF,TGCAGCGTTGAAATCGGGACATTGGTGGGTAATGAGCAGTTCTTC
TRBV29-1,TRBJ1-1,NA,NA,CSVQGYMNTEAFF,TGCAGCGTACAGGGCTACATGAACACTGAAGCTTTCTTT
TRBV2,TRBJ2-1,NA,TRBD2,CASSERTSGAPGEQFF,TGTGCCAGCAGTGAACGGACTAGCGGAGCCCCGGGGGAGCAGTTCTTC
TRBV6-5,TRBJ1-2,NA,NA,CASTDHNSGYTF,TGTGCCAGCACCGACCACAATAGCGGCTACACCTTC
TRBV3-1/TRBV3-2,TRBJ2-1,NA,TRBD2,CASSSRSSGSGQFF,TGTGCCAGCAGCTCCCGGAGTAGCGGGAGTGGGCAGTTCTTC
TRBV9,TRBJ2-7,once,TRBD2,CASSVAGGPASLDEQYF,TGTGCCAGCAGCGTAGCGGGAGGGCCAGCCTCACTAGACGAGCAGTACTTC
TRBV9,TRBJ1-4,NA,NA,CASSPRELQLAGNEKLFF,TGTGCCAGCAGCCCTCGGGAGTTGCAACTAGCGGGTAATGAAAAACTGTTTTTT